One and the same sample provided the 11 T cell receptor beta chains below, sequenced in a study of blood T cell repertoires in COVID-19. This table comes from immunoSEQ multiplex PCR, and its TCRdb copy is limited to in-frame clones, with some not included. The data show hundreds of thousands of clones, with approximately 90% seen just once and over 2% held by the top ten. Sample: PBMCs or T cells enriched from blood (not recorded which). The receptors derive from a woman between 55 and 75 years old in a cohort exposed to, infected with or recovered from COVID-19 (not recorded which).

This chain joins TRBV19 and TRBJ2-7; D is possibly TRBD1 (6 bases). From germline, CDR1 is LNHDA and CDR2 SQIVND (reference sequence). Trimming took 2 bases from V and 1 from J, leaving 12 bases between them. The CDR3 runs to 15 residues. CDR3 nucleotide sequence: TGTGCCAGTAGTATAATTAGGGGGAGTTCCTACGAGCAGTACTTC. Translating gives CASSIIRGSSYEQYF.

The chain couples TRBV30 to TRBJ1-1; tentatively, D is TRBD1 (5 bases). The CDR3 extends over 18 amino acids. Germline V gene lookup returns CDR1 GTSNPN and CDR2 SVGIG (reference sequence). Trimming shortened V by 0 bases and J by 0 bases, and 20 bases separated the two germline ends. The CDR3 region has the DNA TGTGCCTGGAGTGTACGAGGGGCGGGATCCCTCCTGAACACTGAAGCTTTCTTT. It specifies CAWSVRGAGSLLNTEAFF.

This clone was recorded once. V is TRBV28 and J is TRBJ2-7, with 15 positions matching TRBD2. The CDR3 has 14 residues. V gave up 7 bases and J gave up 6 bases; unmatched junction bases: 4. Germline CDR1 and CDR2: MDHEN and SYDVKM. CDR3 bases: TGTGCCAGCAACTTGGGACTAGCGGGAGGCGAGCAGTACTTC. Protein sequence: CASNLGLAGGEQYF.

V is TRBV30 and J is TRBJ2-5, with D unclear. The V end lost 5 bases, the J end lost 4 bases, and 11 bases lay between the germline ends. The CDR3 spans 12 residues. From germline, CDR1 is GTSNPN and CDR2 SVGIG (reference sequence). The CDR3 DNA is TGTGCCTGGCGACCGAGGTCAGAGACCCAGTACTTC. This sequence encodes CAWRPRSETQYF.

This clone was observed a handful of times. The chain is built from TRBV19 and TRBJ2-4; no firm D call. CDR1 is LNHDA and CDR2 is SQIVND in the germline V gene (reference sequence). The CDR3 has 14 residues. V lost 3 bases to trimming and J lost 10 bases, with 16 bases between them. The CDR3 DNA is TGTGCCAGTAGTATCCCCCCTATATCTGCGATTCAGTACTTC. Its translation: CASSIPPISAIQYF.

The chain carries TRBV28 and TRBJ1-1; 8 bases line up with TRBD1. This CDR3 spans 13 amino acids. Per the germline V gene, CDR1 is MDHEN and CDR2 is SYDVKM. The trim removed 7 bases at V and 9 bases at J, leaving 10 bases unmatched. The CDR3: CASIPPGRGQAFF. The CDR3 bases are TGTGCCAGCATCCCCCCCGGCAGGGGGCAAGCTTTCTTT.

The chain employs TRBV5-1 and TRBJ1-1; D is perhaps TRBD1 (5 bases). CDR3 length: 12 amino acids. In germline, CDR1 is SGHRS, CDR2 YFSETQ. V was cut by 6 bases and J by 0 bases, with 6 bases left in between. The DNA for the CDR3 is TGCGCCAGCACAGGGATGAACACTGAAGCTTTCTTT. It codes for CASTGMNTEAFF. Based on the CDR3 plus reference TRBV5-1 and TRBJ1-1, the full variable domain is KAGVTQTPRYLIKTRGQQVTLSCSPISGHRSVSWYQQTPGQGLQFLFEYFSETQRNKGNFPGRFSGRQFSNSRSEMNVSTLELGDSALYLCASTGMNTEAFFGQGTRLTVV.

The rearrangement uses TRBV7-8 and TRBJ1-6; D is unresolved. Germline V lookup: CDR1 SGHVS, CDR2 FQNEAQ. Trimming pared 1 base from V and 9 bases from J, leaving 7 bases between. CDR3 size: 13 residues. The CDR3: CASSLDRGSPLHF. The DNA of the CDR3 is TGTGCCAGCAGCTTAGACCGCGGTTCACCCCTCCACTTT.

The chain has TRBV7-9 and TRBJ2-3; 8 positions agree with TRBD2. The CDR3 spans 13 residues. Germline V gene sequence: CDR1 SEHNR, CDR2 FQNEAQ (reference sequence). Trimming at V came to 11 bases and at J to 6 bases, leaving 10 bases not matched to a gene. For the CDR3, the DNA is TGTGCCTCCCGGGCTAGCGGGCAGGATACGCAGTATTTT. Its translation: CASRASGQDTQYF. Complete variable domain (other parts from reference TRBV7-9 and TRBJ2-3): DTGVSQNPRHKITKRGQNVTFRCDPISEHNRLYWYRQTLGQGPEFLTYFQNEAQLEKSRLLSDRFSAERPKGSFSTLEIQRTEQGDSAMYLCASRASGQDTQYFGPGTRLTVL.

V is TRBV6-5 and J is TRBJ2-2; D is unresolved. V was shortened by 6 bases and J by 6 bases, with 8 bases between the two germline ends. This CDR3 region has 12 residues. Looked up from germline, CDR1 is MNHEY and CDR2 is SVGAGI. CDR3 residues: CASSLTSGELFF. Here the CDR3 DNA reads TGTGCCAGCAGCCTCACTTCCGGGGAGCTGTTTTTT.

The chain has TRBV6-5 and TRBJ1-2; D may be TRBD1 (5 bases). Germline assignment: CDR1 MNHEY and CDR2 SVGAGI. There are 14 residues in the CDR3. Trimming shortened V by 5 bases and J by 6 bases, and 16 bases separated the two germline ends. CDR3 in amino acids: CASSKSQGLDGYTF. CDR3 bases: TGTGCCAGCAGTAAAAGTCAGGGCTTGGATGGCTACACCTTC.